These 10 T cell receptor beta chains were sequenced from one sample in a study of blood T cell repertoires in COVID-19. Method: immunoSEQ multiplex PCR; TCRdb's copy keeps in-frame clones and lacks some. The sample lists 65,000 to 75,000 clones, approximately 80% occurring once. Sequenced: peripheral blood. These receptor sequences come from a human donor in a cohort sampled during active COVID-19.

The chain is built from TRBV3-1 (or the pseudogene TRBV3-2) and TRBJ1-1; 8 nucleotides line up with TRBD1. Per the germline V gene, CDR1 is LGHDT and CDR2 is YNNKEL (reference sequence). With 4 bases clipped from V and 7 bases from J, the junction kept 2 bases outside the gene matches. The CDR3 covers 12 residues. The CDR3 DNA reads as TGTGCCAGCAGCCTAACAGGGGGTGAAGCTTTCTTT. Translated: CASSLTGGEAFF.

This sequence joins TRBV29-1 and TRBJ1-3; D not resolved. The CDR3 totals 12 residues. Trimming shortened V by 4 bases and J by 3 bases, and 7 bases separated the two germline ends. CDR1 and CDR2 from the germline V gene are SQVTM and ANQGSEA. CDR3 sequence reads: CSVATGGNTIYF. CDR3 in DNA: TGCAGCGTTGCCACTGGTGGAAACACCATATATTTT.

V gene TRBV6-5 combines with J gene TRBJ2-2; perhaps TRBD2 as D (6 bases). This CDR3 region has 13 residues. V dropped 5 bases and J dropped 6 bases, with 10 bases sitting between them. Germline V gene data show CDR1 as MNHEY and CDR2 as SVGAGI. The chain's CDR3 is CASSLRGSGELFF. In DNA form, the CDR3 reads TGTGCCAGCAGTCTCCGGGGGTCCGGGGAGCTGTTTTTT.

This rearrangement joins TRBV6-5 to TRBJ1-3; no clear D. Between the trimmed V and J ends, which lost 6 bases and 0 bases, there was a span of 9 bases. The length of the CDR3 is 14 residues. Germline assignment: CDR1 MNHEY and CDR2 SVGAGI. The CDR3 protein is CASSQTYSGNTIYF. The CDR3 DNA follows: TGTGCCAGCAGCCAAACATACTCTGGAAACACCATATATTTT.

This CDR3 reads CASSQAGQGPYGYTF. The CDR3 region has the DNA TGTGCCAGCAGCCAAGCGGGACAGGGCCCCTATGGCTACACCTTC. The chain recombines TRBV3-1 (or the pseudogene TRBV3-2) with TRBJ1-2; TRBD1 matches at 9 bases. The germline gives CDR1 LGHDT, CDR2 YNNKEL (reference sequence). After removal of 1 base from V and 4 bases from J, the junction contained 4 bases not matched to a gene. This CDR3 region has 15 residues.

This clone was seen a few times. This rearrangement joins TRBV9 to TRBJ1-1; 9 bases agree with TRBD1. This CDR3 spans 16 amino acids. V lost 3 bases, J lost 0 bases, and 6 bases stayed unmatched. Germline V CDR1 and CDR2: SGDLS, YYNGEE. CDR3 region: CASSGSGTGLNTEAFF. The CDR3 DNA is TGTGCCAGCAGCGGTAGTGGGACAGGGTTGAACACTGAAGCTTTCTTT.

This clone was recorded once. The DNA of the CDR3 is TGTGCCAGCAGTTTATCCAGTGGCGAGCAGTACTTC. Its protein product is CASSLSSGEQYF. The chain recombines TRBV12-3 or TRBV12-4 with TRBJ2-7; D ambiguous. V gave up 2 bases and J gave up 6 bases, with 8 bases separating them. The CDR3 has 12 residues.

This sequence joins TRBV7-2 and TRBJ2-1; D not resolved. CDR1 is SGHTA, CDR2 FQGNSA, per germline. There are 12 residues in the CDR3. V lost 8 bases to trimming and J lost 10 bases, with 15 bases between them. In DNA, the CDR3 is TGTGCCAGCGGATCCGCGGTCCCGGAGCAGTTCTTC. This codes for CASGSAVPEQFF.

This clone appeared a few times. The rearrangement links TRBV5-4 to TRBJ2-2; the match to TRBD1 covers 9 bases. The V and J ends lost 4 bases and 4 bases, in that order; junction bases with no gene match: 8. The CDR3 is 16 residues long. Per germline, CDR1 SGHNT and CDR2 YYREEE (reference sequence). Written as DNA, the CDR3 is TGTGCCAGCAGCGAACCGGGACAGGGAGGCACCGGGGAGCTGTTTTTT. Translating gives CASSEPGQGGTGELFF.

The chain employs TRBV7-2 and TRBJ2-5; 7 nucleotides align to TRBD2. Germline-derived CDR1 and CDR2 are SGHTA and FQGNSA. The CDR3 has 14 amino acids. V trimming: 0 bases; J trimming: 5 bases; junction bases outside the gene matches: 3. The CDR3 nucleotides read TGTGCCAGCAGCTTAGCGGGGGGAGGGGAGACCCAGTACTTC. Its translation is CASSLAGGGETQYF.